Listed below are T cell receptor beta chains from one sample, sequenced in a study of T-cell reconstitution after alpha-beta-depleted transplantation in children. TCRdb ran MiXCR on the PCR reads and lists one entry per CDR3 protein. Altogether hundreds of thousands of distinct CDR3 sequences are present, over 10% being singletons, with the ten largest covering around 0.76%. Sequenced material: PBMCs, taken before TCRalphabeta/CD19-depleted stem cell transplant. All receptors come from a girl aged 2 to 9 with congenital amegakaryocytic thrombocytopenia, due to receive a stem cell transplant. The conserved cysteine and the conserved F or W are not part of the CDR3 here.

TRBJ2-5 TRBV12-3/TRBV12-4 ASRRGPKETQY
TRBJ2-1 TRBV5-1 ASSSLAETYNEQF
TRBJ2-3 TRBV7-2 ASSFSGGPSTDTQY
TRBJ2-1 TRBV12-3/TRBV12-4 ASSPRALAGRNEQF
TRBJ1-3 TRBV6-1 ASSEMRGNTIY
TRBJ2-4 TRBV20-1 SANGRNKNIQY
TRBJ2-5 TRBV20-1 SARDRITGRSRTQY
TRBJ1-2 TRBV7-2 ASSLFQILGGYT
TRBJ1-5 TRBV12-3/TRBV12-4 ASSLAGDRDQPQH
TRBJ2-1 TRBV29-1 SVDLASSYNEQF
TRBJ2-7 TRBV12-3/TRBV12-4 ASSATFPGGHYEQY
TRBJ2-7 TRBV7-9 ASSLSRTGGAEQY
TRBJ1-1 TRBV5-1 ASSLAQGFTEAF
TRBJ1-5 TRBV20-1 SARREGGSNQPQH
TRBJ2-4 TRBV5-5 ASSLEGGGANIQY
TRBJ2-1 TRBV7-9 ASSQGFREPF
TRBJ2-7 TRBV5-1 ASSLSATGSYEQY
TRBJ2-1 TRBV20-1 SAQTSGRAIDEQF
TRBJ2-1 TRBV20-1 SATLLAGLYNEQF
TRBJ2-6 TRBV4-2 ASSQFTTGAVSGANVLT
TRBJ2-7 TRBV20-1 SARVKLASTYEQY
TRBJ2-1 TRBV20-1 SASRLAGGIQYNEQF
TRBJ2-5 TRBV12-3/TRBV12-4 ASSLAGVETQY
TRBJ1-1 TRBV29-1 SCPGNTEAF
TRBJ2-2 TRBV12-3/TRBV12-4 ASTRGQGGTGELF
TRBJ2-7 TRBV30 AWSVTGNSYEQY
TRBJ2-1 TRBV5-1 ASRTDRDFYNEQF
TRBJ2-7 TRBV5-1 ASSFSSVGYEQY
TRBJ2-3 TRBV7-2 ASSAGSTADTQY
TRBJ2-7 TRBV28 ASFASSYEQY
TRBJ1-5 TRBV5-5 ASSFQQGASQPQH
TRBJ2-1 TRBV10-2 ASSESRAAGGYEQF
TRBJ2-1 TRBV12-3/TRBV12-4 ASRPGQGLFNEQF
TRBJ2-3 TRBV6-1 ASSELAGVPDTQY
TRBJ2-1 TRBV20-1 SASRGQRRGEQF
TRBJ2-7 TRBV27 ASSFSRGYEQY
TRBJ2-4 TRBV4-1 ASSQVAGVSSAKNIQY
TRBJ2-1 TRBV5-6 ASSLQDTNNEQF
TRBJ2-3 TRBV20-1 SASGTSGRALDTQY
TRBJ1-5 TRBV7-2 ASSLEWRGVNQPQH
TRBJ1-4 TRBV5-1 ASSLDRSAEDEKLF
TRBJ2-1 TRBV6-2/TRBV6-3 ASKGWRQSSYNEQF